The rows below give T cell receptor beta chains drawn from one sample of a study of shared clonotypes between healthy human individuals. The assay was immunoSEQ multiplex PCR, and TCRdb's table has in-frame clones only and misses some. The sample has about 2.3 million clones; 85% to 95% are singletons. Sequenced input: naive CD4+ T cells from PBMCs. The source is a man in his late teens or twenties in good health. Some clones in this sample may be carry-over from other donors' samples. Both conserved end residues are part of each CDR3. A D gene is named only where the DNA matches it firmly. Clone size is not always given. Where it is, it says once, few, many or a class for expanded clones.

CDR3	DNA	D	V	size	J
CASSLTHRGAYEQYF	TGTGCCAGTTCACTAACCCACAGGGGGGCCTACGAGCAGTACTTC	TRBD1	TRBV19	.	TRBJ2-7
CASSRTQFNYGYTF	TGTGCCAGCAGCCGGACTCAATTTAACTATGGCTACACCTTC	.	TRBV7-2	once	TRBJ1-2
CASSRDVMYEQYF	TGTGCCAGTAGTCGTGACGTCATGTACGAGCAGTACTTC	.	TRBV19	.	TRBJ2-7
CASSQTLGQPQHF	TGTGCCAGCAGCCAGACGTTGGGACAGCCCCAGCATTTT	.	TRBV7-9	.	TRBJ1-5
CASSLGANTIYF	TGTGCCAGCAGCTTAGGGGCAAACACCATATATTTT	.	TRBV11-2	.	TRBJ1-3
CASSLAAQLLYEQYF	TGTGCCAGCAGCTTAGCGGCACAGCTTCTCTACGAGCAGTACTTC	.	TRBV7-2	.	TRBJ2-7
CASNDRGHSNEQFF	TGTGCCAGTAACGACAGGGGCCATTCTAATGAGCAGTTCTTC	TRBD1	TRBV19	.	TRBJ2-1
CASSLGRGQAYEQYF	TGCGCCAGCAGCTTGGGCAGGGGGCAAGCCTACGAGCAGTACTTC	TRBD1	TRBV5-1	.	TRBJ2-7
CASSTGGADYGYTF	TGTGCCAGCTCAACAGGGGGCGCGGACTATGGCTACACCTTC	TRBD1	TRBV18	.	TRBJ1-2
CASSLTAWDRGAETQYF	TGCGCCAGCAGCTTGACAGCCTGGGACAGGGGGGCCGAGACCCAGTACTTC	TRBD1	TRBV5-1	.	TRBJ2-5
CASSLGRSVDTQYF	TGTGCCAGCAGCTTGGGACGTTCGGTAGATACGCAGTATTTT	.	TRBV7-3	once	TRBJ2-3
CASSDPPGQGALGYTF	TGTGCCAGCAGTGATCCCCCCGGACAGGGGGCGCTTGGCTACACCTTC	TRBD1	TRBV6-1	.	TRBJ1-2
CASTRGRDQETQYF	TGTGCCAGCACCCGAGGGAGGGACCAAGAGACCCAGTACTTC	TRBD2	TRBV6-6	.	TRBJ2-5
CASSVGAGSYEQYF	TGTGCCAGCAGCGTCGGGGCAGGGTCCTACGAGCAGTACTTC	.	TRBV9	.	TRBJ2-7
CASSLRQANLLGLNGYTF	TGTGCCAGCAGCCTACGACAGGCCAATCTTCTTGGGTTGAATGGCTACACCTTC	.	TRBV7-2	.	TRBJ1-2
CAIREGLAVADTQYF	TGTGCCATCAGGGAGGGACTAGCGGTGGCAGATACGCAGTATTTT	TRBD2	TRBV10-3	.	TRBJ2-3
CASSYGLVGAYEQYF	TGTGCCAGCAGCTACGGTCTGGTCGGGGCCTACGAGCAGTACTTC	.	TRBV6-6	.	TRBJ2-7
CASSLARGGAGQPQHF	TGTGCCAGCAGCTTAGCGAGAGGGGGGGCGGGTCAGCCCCAGCATTTT	.	TRBV7-8	once	TRBJ1-5
CARSIGTRTYNEQFF	TGTGCCAGGTCTATCGGGACCCGAACCTACAATGAGCAGTTCTTC	.	TRBV28	.	TRBJ2-1
CASSIRGRGNGGELFF	TGTGCCAGTAGTATAAGGGGCAGGGGCAATGGCGGGGAGCTGTTTTTT	.	TRBV19	.	TRBJ2-2
CASSYVLGGEKETQYF	TGTGCCAGCAGTTACGTCTTGGGGGGGGAAAAAGAGACCCAGTACTTC	TRBD2	TRBV6-6	.	TRBJ2-5
CASRLLQGAKNIQYF	TGTGCCAGCAGGCTGCTCCAGGGGGCCAAAAACATTCAGTACTTC	.	TRBV6-5	.	TRBJ2-4
CASSYVAAGIEQFF	TGTGCCAGCAGCTACGTAGCGGCGGGGATTGAGCAGTTCTTC	.	TRBV7-9	.	TRBJ2-1
CASSLEGSSGELFF	TGCGCCAGCAGCTTGGAAGGGTCTAGCGGGGAGCTGTTTTTT	.	TRBV5-1	.	TRBJ2-2
CASSLFTGLNTEAFF	TGTGCCAGCAGCTTATTTACAGGGTTGAACACTGAAGCTTTCTTT	.	TRBV5-4	.	TRBJ1-1
CASSLMAVAGGPVEINEQFF	TGTGCCAGCAGCTTAATGGCGGTAGCGGGAGGGCCAGTGGAAATCAATGAGCAGTTCTTC	TRBD2	TRBV7-3	.	TRBJ2-1
CASSLVFRDRGWGNQPQHF	TGTGCCAGCAGCTTAGTATTCCGGGACAGGGGATGGGGCAATCAGCCCCAGCATTTT	TRBD1	TRBV11-2	.	TRBJ1-5
CASSLTRAHEQFF	TGTGCCAGCAGCTTAACCAGGGCCCATGAGCAGTTCTTC	.	TRBV7-2	.	TRBJ2-1
CASRDPGLNTGELFF	TGTGCCAGCAGAGATCCGGGACTTAACACCGGGGAGCTGTTTTTT	.	TRBV7-3	.	TRBJ2-2
CAISEMQGAETQYF	TGTGCCATCAGTGAGATGCAGGGGGCTGAGACCCAGTACTTC	TRBD1	TRBV10-3	.	TRBJ2-5
CSVAPRVGTEAFF	TGCAGCGTTGCCCCACGGGTCGGCACTGAAGCTTTCTTT	.	TRBV29-1	.	TRBJ1-1
CASSFVPDSGTDTQYF	TGTGCCAGCAGTTTTGTACCGGACTCCGGCACAGATACGCAGTATTTT	.	TRBV5-6	.	TRBJ2-3
CASRRGQLLRDFEDTIYF	TGTGCCAGCAGGCGCGGACAGCTATTAAGAGACTTCGAGGACACCATATATTTT	.	TRBV7-8	.	TRBJ1-3
CASSRALSSTDTQYF	TGCGCCAGCAGTAGAGCACTCTCTAGCACAGATACGCAGTATTTT	.	TRBV10-1	.	TRBJ2-3
CASSSGVTPNTGELFF	TGTGCCAGCAGTTCGGGCGTGACCCCGAACACCGGGGAGCTGTTTTTT	.	TRBV5-4	once	TRBJ2-2
CARAAGTDTQYF	TGTGCCAGGGCGGCAGGGACAGATACGCAGTATTTT	.	TRBV7-9	.	TRBJ2-3
CASSPARGQGSGNTIYF	TGCGCCAGCAGCCCCGCGCGTGGACAGGGTAGCGGCAACACCATATATTTT	TRBD1	TRBV4-1	once	TRBJ1-3
CASRIGTGGHEQYF	TGCGCCAGCAGGATCGGGACAGGGGGCCACGAGCAGTACTTC	TRBD1	TRBV5-1	few	TRBJ2-7
CASSPGLAGEPGETQYF	TGTGCCAGCAGTCCCGGACTAGCGGGGGAGCCTGGGGAGACCCAGTACTTC	TRBD2	TRBV6-8	.	TRBJ2-5
CASSPYRANTEAFF	TGTGCCAGCAGCCCCTACAGGGCGAACACTGAAGCTTTCTTT	.	TRBV7-2	.	TRBJ1-1
CASSSQAPQPQHF	TGTGCCAGCAGTTCCCAGGCACCTCAGCCCCAGCATTTT	.	TRBV28	few	TRBJ1-5
CASSAYGTEAFF	TGTGCCAGCAGTGCATATGGCACTGAAGCTTTCTTT	.	TRBV25-1	.	TRBJ1-1
CASSVGASSYEQYF	TGTGCCAGCAGCGTAGGGGCCTCCTCCTACGAGCAGTACTTC	.	TRBV9	.	TRBJ2-7